The subject of this entry is one TCR beta chain. These data originate in a study of blood T cell repertoires in COVID-19. About the study: Samples representing acute and convalescent COVID-19 were sourced from the United States, Italy and Spain. In each case, the material was cDNA or gDNA derived from T cells, B-cell-depleted T cells, or PBMCs.

This CDR3 contains 13 residues. Trimming removed 10 bases at V and 1 base at J, with 13 bases between. Per the original methods: Amplified reference gene primers provided the basis for estimating nucleated cell counts. Libraries were prepared by immunoSEQ multiplex PCR; TCRdb keeps only in-frame clonotypes and omits some of them. D and trimming were read from the DNA, whereas the V and J calls and clone size are those reported in that table. The profile shows roughly 240,000 clones, 84% of them singletons. The sample comprised peripheral blood. The clonotype was recovered from a middle-aged man who had recovered from COVID-19. The gene calls are TRBV12-3 or TRBV12-4 and TRBJ2-5, with unresolved D. CDR3 amino acids: CATADRLQETQYF. The DNA of the CDR3 is TGTGCCACCGCTGATAGACTCCAAGAGACCCAGTACTTC.